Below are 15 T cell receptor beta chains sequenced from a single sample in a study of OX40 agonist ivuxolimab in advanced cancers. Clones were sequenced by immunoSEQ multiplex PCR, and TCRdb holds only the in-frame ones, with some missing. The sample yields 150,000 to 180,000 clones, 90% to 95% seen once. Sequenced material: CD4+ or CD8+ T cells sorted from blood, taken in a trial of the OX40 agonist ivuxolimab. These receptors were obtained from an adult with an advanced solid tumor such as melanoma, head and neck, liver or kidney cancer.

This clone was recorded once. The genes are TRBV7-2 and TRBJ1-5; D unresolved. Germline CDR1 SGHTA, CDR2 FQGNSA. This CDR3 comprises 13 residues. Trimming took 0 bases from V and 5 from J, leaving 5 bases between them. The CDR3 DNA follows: TGTGCCAGCAGCTTAGCGATGTATCAGCCCCAGCATTTT. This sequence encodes CASSLAMYQPQHF.

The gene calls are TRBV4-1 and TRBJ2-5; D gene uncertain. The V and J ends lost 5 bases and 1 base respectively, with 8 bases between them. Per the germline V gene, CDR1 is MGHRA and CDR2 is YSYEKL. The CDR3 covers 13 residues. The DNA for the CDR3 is TGCGCCAGCAGCGAACGGGCCCAAGAGACCCAGTACTTC. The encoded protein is CASSERAQETQYF.

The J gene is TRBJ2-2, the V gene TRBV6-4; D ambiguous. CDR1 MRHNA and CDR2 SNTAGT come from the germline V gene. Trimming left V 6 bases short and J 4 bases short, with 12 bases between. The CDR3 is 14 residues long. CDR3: CASRASTFTGELFF. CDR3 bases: TGTGCCAGCAGGGCCTCCACCTTCACCGGGGAGCTGTTTTTT.

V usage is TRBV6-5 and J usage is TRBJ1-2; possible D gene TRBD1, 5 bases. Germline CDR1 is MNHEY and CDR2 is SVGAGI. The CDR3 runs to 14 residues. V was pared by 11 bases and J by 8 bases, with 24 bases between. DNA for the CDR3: TGTGCCTCGGGGGAAGAACAGAGAGATCAAGGCTACACCTTC. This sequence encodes CASGEEQRDQGYTF.

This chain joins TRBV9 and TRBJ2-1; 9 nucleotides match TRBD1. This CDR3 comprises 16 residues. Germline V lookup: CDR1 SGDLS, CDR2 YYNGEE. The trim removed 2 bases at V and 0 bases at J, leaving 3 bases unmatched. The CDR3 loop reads CASSVGGQGSYNEQFF. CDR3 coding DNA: TGTGCCAGCAGCGTTGGGGGACAGGGCTCCTACAATGAGCAGTTCTTC.

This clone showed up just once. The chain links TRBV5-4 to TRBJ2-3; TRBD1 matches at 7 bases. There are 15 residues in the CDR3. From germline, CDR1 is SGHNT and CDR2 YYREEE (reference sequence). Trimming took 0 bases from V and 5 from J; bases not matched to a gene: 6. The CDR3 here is CASSLAPGQKDTQYF. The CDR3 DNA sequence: TGTGCCAGCAGCTTGGCCCCGGGACAGAAAGATACGCAGTATTTT.

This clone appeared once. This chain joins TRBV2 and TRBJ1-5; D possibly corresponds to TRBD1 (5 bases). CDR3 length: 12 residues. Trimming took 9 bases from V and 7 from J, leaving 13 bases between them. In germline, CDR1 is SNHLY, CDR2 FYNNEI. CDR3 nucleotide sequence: TGTGCCAGTGGGGGGGAGGCCCAGCCCCAGCATTTT. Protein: CASGGEAQPQHF.

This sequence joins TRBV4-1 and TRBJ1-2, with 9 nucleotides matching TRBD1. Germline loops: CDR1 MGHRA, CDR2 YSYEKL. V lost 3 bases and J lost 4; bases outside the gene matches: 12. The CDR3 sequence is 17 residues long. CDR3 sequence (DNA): TGCGCCAGCAGCCACACAACCCCGGGACAGGGAGTCTATGGCTACACCTTC. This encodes CASSHTTPGQGVYGYTF.

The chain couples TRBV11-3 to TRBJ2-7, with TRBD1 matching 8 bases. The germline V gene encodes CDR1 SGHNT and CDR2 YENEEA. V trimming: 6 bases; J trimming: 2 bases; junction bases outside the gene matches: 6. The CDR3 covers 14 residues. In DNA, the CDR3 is TGTGCCAGCAGTTACTCGACAGGGGCCTACGAGCAGTACTTC. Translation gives CASSYSTGAYEQYF.

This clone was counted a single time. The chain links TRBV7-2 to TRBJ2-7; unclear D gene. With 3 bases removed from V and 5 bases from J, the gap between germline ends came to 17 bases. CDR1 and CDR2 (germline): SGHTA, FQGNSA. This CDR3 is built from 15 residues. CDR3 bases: TGTGCCAGCAGCTTTCAGTTAGGTTCTGAGGACGAGCAGTACTTC. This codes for CASSFQLGSEDEQYF.

The CDR3 DNA is TGTGCCAGCAGCATAGGTGGCGGGGGCTGGACAGATACGCAGTATTTT. This gives the protein CASSIGGGGWTDTQYF. This chain joins TRBV11-3 and TRBJ2-3, with D maybe TRBD2 (7 bases). Trimming stripped 5 bases from V and 3 bases from J, with 18 bases between. Germline V gene lookup returns CDR1 SGHNT and CDR2 YENEEA. CDR3 size: 16 residues.

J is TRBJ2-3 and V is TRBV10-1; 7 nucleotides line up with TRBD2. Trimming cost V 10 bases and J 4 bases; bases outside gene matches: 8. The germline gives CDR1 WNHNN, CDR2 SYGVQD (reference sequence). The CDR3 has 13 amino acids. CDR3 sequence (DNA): TGCGCCACCAGCGGGGCGGGCGCAGATACGCAGTATTTT. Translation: CATSGAGADTQYF.

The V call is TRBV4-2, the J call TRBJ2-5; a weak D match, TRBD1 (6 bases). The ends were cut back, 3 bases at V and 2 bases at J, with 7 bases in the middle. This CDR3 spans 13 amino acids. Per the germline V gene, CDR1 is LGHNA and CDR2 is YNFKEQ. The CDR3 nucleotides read TGTGCCAGCAGCCAGGGGACACAAGAGACCCAGTACTTC. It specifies CASSQGTQETQYF.

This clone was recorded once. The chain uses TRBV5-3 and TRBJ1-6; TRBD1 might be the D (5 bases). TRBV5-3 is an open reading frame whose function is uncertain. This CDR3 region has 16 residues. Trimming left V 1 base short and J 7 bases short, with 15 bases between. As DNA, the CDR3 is TGTGCCAGAAGCTTGAGTACTGGTCAGGGAAATTCACCCCTCCACTTT. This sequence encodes CARSLSTGQGNSPLHF.

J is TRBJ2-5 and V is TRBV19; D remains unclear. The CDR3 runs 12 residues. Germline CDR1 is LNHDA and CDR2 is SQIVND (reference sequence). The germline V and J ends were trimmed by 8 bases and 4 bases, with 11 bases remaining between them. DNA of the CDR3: TGTGCCAGTGCACGGTCCTCAGAGACCCAGTACTTC. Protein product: CASARSSETQYF.